These 28 T cell receptor beta chains originate from one sample sequenced in a study of blood T cell repertoires in COVID-19. Sequencing was performed with immunoSEQ multiplex PCR; in TCRdb, only in-frame clones are kept and a portion is missing. The table lists fewer than 300,000 clones, 91% of them singletons, with 2.5% to 3% in the top ten. Input material: peripheral blood. The receptors derive from a person aged 18 to 35 with COVID-19, enrolled during active disease.

The gene calls are TRBV5-5 and TRBJ1-1; D unclear. The CDR3 totals 14 residues. Deletions cut 4 bases from V and 1 base from J, with 11 bases between. CDR1 and CDR2 (germline): SGHKS, YYEKEE (reference sequence). The CDR3 bases are TGTGCCAGCAGCCTGGACGGTTGGAACACTGAAGCTTTCTTT. It encodes CASSLDGWNTEAFF.

The chain carries TRBV19 and TRBJ1-2; TRBD1 aligns across 9 bases. Germline-derived CDR1 and CDR2 are LNHDA and SQIVND (reference sequence). This CDR3 spans 16 amino acids. Germline trimming cut 8 bases from V and 3 bases from J; bases unmatched to any gene: 13. The CDR3 DNA sequence: TGTGCCAGTGGAACAGGGGGCCGTTTTTTAGACTATGGCTACACCTTC. Translating it yields CASGTGGRFLDYGYTF.

This chain links TRBV25-1 with TRBJ2-1, with 12 bases fitting TRBD2. CDR1 is MGHDK, CDR2 SYGVNS, per germline. The CDR3 spans 15 residues. V gave up 7 bases and J gave up 7 bases; unmatched junction bases: 8. CDR3 sequence (DNA): TGTGCCAGCACGACCCCTGGACTAGCGGGAAATGAGCAGTTCTTC. Translation: CASTTPGLAGNEQFF.

The chain joins TRBV7-8 to TRBJ1-2; weak D call: TRBD1 (6 bases). The CDR3 loop spans 15 amino acids. Germline CDR1 and CDR2: SGHVS and FQNEAQ. V lost 1 base to trimming and J lost 8 bases, with 17 bases between them. In DNA, the CDR3 is TGTGCCAGCAGCTTAGAGCAGGGACAATGGGAGGGCTACACCTTC. It translates to CASSLEQGQWEGYTF.

This chain joins TRBV21-1 and TRBJ2-5; the tabulated D call, TRBD1, remains unverified against the DNA. TRBV21-1 is a pseudogene locus. This CDR3 region has 16 residues. The CDR3 here is CASSNGTGALQETQYF. The CDR3 DNA reads as TGTGCCAGCAGCAACGGGACAGGAGCCCTCCAAGAGACCCAGTACTTC.

The rearrangement uses TRBV6-5 and TRBJ1-2, with TRBD1 matching over 8 bases. Germline loops: CDR1 MNHEY, CDR2 SVGAGI. The CDR3 runs 14 residues. J was trimmed by 4 bases and V by 10 bases; bases with no gene match: 11. The CDR3, as DNA: TGTGCCACACACTGGACAGGGAGCGTCTATGGCTACACCTTC. This encodes CATHWTGSVYGYTF.

The genes are TRBV5-1 and TRBJ2-1; a possible D gene is TRBD2 (6 bases). Germline loops: CDR1 SGHRS, CDR2 YFSETQ. The V end was cut by 3 bases, the J end by 0 bases, with 13 bases between. This CDR3 spans 16 amino acids. The CDR3 reads CASSSGTSTSYNEQFF. CDR3 nucleotide sequence: TGCGCCAGCAGCTCCGGGACTTCCACCTCCTACAATGAGCAGTTCTTC.

The genes are TRBV7-9 and TRBJ1-1; 7 nucleotides match TRBD1. V shed 3 bases, J shed 3 bases, and the junction held 1 base outside the gene matches. The CDR3 has 13 residues. From germline, CDR1 is SEHNR and CDR2 FQNEAQ (reference sequence). CDR3 amino acids: CASSFGTDTEAFF. For the CDR3, the DNA is TGTGCCAGCAGCTTTGGGACAGACACTGAAGCTTTCTTT.

The V call is TRBV2, the J call TRBJ2-1; possible D gene TRBD1, 5 bases. Between the trimmed V and J ends, which lost 4 bases and 5 bases, there was a span of 12 bases. The CDR3 consists of 14 residues. The V gene's germline CDR1 is SNHLY and CDR2 FYNNEI. The CDR3 reads CASSGGQPNNEQFF. The CDR3 DNA reads TGTGCCAGCAGTGGGGGCCAGCCCAACAATGAGCAGTTCTTC.

Regarding this clone: Other DNA sequences in the sample encode the same CDR3. The genes are TRBV6-5 and TRBJ1-5; D remains ambiguous. The CDR3 has 13 amino acids. Germline CDR1 reads MNHEY; CDR2 reads SVGAGI. V shed 3 bases and J shed 0 bases, with 3 bases lying between them. CDR3 DNA sequence: TGTGCCAGCAGTTATAGTAGCAATCAGCCCCAGCATTTT. This gives the protein CASSYSSNQPQHF.

The V gene is TRBV13, the J gene TRBJ1-2; weak D call: TRBD1 (5 bases). From germline, CDR1 is PRHDT and CDR2 FYEKMQ (reference sequence). V was shortened by 7 bases and J by 7 bases, with 13 bases between the two germline ends. The CDR3 is 12 amino acids. CDR3 nucleotide sequence: TGTGCCAGCAAACTCGGGGGGTCTGGCTACACCTTC. It is translated as CASKLGGSGYTF.

This chain connects TRBV7-2 to TRBJ2-3; 9 nucleotides align to TRBD2. Germline loops: CDR1 SGHTA, CDR2 FQGNSA. This CDR3 is built from 17 residues. V dropped 1 base and J dropped 4; count of bases not matched to a gene: 9. CDR3 amino acids: CASSLVGREGQADTQYF. The CDR3 DNA is TGTGCCAGCAGCTTAGTCGGGCGGGAGGGCCAAGCAGATACGCAGTATTTT.

The V call is TRBV10-3, the J call TRBJ2-1; a possible D gene is TRBD2 (6 bases). Germline CDR1 and CDR2: ENHRY and SYGVKD. The length of the CDR3 is 12 residues. V shed 10 bases and J shed 9 bases, with 16 bases lying between them. CDR3 residues: CATGRRGPEQFF. As DNA, the CDR3 is TGTGCCACTGGGAGGAGGGGCCCTGAGCAGTTCTTC.

This chain connects TRBV25-1 to TRBJ2-7; TRBD1 is a possible D gene (5 bases). The CDR3 contains 13 residues. Between the trimmed V and J ends, which lost 4 bases and 6 bases, there was a span of 13 bases. The germline V gene has CDR1 MGHDK and CDR2 SYGVNS. This CDR3 is CASSGTSVTEQYF. In DNA, the CDR3 is TGTGCCAGCAGTGGGACAAGTGTGACCGAGCAGTACTTC.

The V gene is TRBV4-2, the J gene TRBJ2-5, with 9 positions matching TRBD1. The CDR3 runs 17 residues. The V and J ends lost 4 bases and 1 base, in that order; junction bases with no gene match: 10. CDR1 is LGHNA and CDR2 is YNFKEQ in the germline V gene. CDR3 coding DNA: TGTGCCAGCAGCCTTAGACAGGGGGAGGGGTCCCAAGAGACCCAGTACTTC. Its protein product is CASSLRQGEGSQETQYF.

This sequence joins TRBV15 and TRBJ1-5; D call uncertain. The CDR3 runs to 17 residues. Trimming took off 0 bases at V and 0 bases at J, with 12 bases between the two ends. The germline V gene has CDR1 LNHNV and CDR2 YYDKDF (reference sequence). The DNA of the CDR3 is TGTGCCACCAGCAGAGAGAGTGCCGAAGATAGCAATCAGCCCCAGCATTTT. It is translated as CATSRESAEDSNQPQHF. Full variable domain (missing parts from reference TRBV15 and TRBJ1-5): DAMVIQNPRYQVTQFGKPVTLSCSQTLNHNVMYWYQQKSSQAPKLLFHYYDKDFNNEADTPDNFQSRRPNTSFCFLDIRSPGLGDTAMYLCATSRESAEDSNQPQHFGDGTRLSIL.

This clone appeared once. The chain employs TRBV28 and TRBJ2-7, with 11 bases lining up with TRBD2. V was pared by 3 bases and J by 6 bases, with 16 bases of the junction left unmatched. Looked up from germline, CDR1 is MDHEN and CDR2 is SYDVKM. This CDR3 has 18 residues. CDR3: CASSLSTSGSSRYLEQYF. Written as DNA, the CDR3 is TGTGCCAGCAGTTTGTCTACTAGCGGGAGTTCTAGGTACCTCGAGCAGTACTTC.

The V gene is TRBV9, the J gene TRBJ2-3; D is unresolved. Germline V gene data show CDR1 as SGDLS and CDR2 as YYNGEE. CDR3 length equals 14 residues. The V end was cut by 0 bases, the J end by 0 bases, with 5 bases between. This CDR3 is CASSVGLSTDTQYF. For the CDR3, the DNA is TGTGCCAGCAGCGTAGGCCTAAGCACAGATACGCAGTATTTT.

This clone occurred once. The J gene is TRBJ2-2, the V gene TRBV7-9; D might be TRBD1 (6 bases). Trimming took off 2 bases at V and 5 bases at J, with 12 bases between the two ends. Looked up from germline, CDR1 is SEHNR and CDR2 is FQNEAQ (reference sequence). CDR3 size: 15 residues. Here the CDR3 reads CASSLFRGATGELFF. The DNA of the CDR3 is TGTGCCAGCAGCTTATTCAGGGGCGCGACCGGGGAGCTGTTTTTT.

The genes are TRBV19 and TRBJ2-5; 11 bases agree with TRBD2. Germline values: CDR1 LNHDA, CDR2 SQIVND (reference sequence). The CDR3 contains 15 residues. V was pared by 5 bases and J by 1 base, with 3 bases of the junction left unmatched. The CDR3 loop is CASSGLAGGQETQYF. CDR3 DNA: TGTGCCAGTAGTGGTCTAGCGGGAGGCCAAGAGACCCAGTACTTC.

The chain uses TRBV6-2 or TRBV6-3 and TRBJ1-1; 11 bases are shared with TRBD1. This CDR3 is built from 16 residues. Germline V gene data show CDR1 as MNHEY and CDR2 as SVGEGT. J was trimmed by 6 bases and V by 0 bases; bases with no gene match: 6. CDR3 sequence reads: CASSYSGGQGEPEAFF. The CDR3 DNA sequence: TGTGCCAGCAGTTACTCTGGGGGACAGGGGGAGCCTGAAGCTTTCTTT.

The V call is TRBV11-2, the J call TRBJ2-1; 10 bases align to TRBD2. The ends lost 2 bases at V and 12 bases at J; junction bases unmatched: 10. The CDR3 is made up of 15 amino acids. Per the germline V gene, CDR1 is SGHAT and CDR2 is FQNNGV. The CDR3 loop is CASSLNGLAVSWQFF. The CDR3 DNA is TGTGCCAGCAGCTTAAATGGACTAGCGGTTTCGTGGCAGTTCTTC.

The V gene is TRBV28, the J gene TRBJ2-6, with 10 bases matching TRBD2. V lost 7 bases and J lost 0; bases outside the gene matches: 6. The length of the CDR3 is 17 residues. Germline loops: CDR1 MDHEN, CDR2 SYDVKM. CDR3 DNA: TGTGCCAGCACCACACTAGCGGGGAACTCTGGGGCCAACGTCCTGACTTTC. This gives the protein CASTTLAGNSGANVLTF. Based on the CDR3 plus reference TRBV28 and TRBJ2-6, the full variable domain is DVKVTQSSRYLVKRTGEKVFLECVQDMDHENMFWYRQDPGLGLRLIYFSYDVKMKEKGDIPEGYSVSREKKERFSLILESASTNQTSMYLCASTTLAGNSGANVLTFGAGSRLTVL.

The genes are TRBV19 and TRBJ2-3, with 7 bases lining up with TRBD1. J gave up 6 bases and V 5 bases, and 17 bases lay outside the gene matches. Germline assignment: CDR1 LNHDA and CDR2 SQIVND (reference sequence). The CDR3 extends over 17 amino acids. The CDR3 sequence: CASSRRDRNSVLDTQYF. In DNA form, the CDR3 reads TGTGCCAGTAGTCGCCGGGACAGAAATAGCGTATTGGATACGCAGTATTTT.

The chain employs TRBV27 and TRBJ2-7; possible D gene TRBD2, 6 bases. The CDR3 spans 14 residues. V lost 7 bases to trimming and J lost 4 bases, with 17 bases between them. Germline values: CDR1 MNHEY, CDR2 SMNVEV (reference sequence). CDR3 nucleotide sequence: TGTGCCAGCACCCTATCATATGGGACTTACGAGCAGTACTTC. Protein: CASTLSYGTYEQYF.

The CDR3 region is CASSLADQETQYF. The CDR3 DNA sequence: TGTGCCAGCAGCTTGGCGGACCAAGAGACCCAGTACTTC. The chain has TRBV7-3 and TRBJ2-5, with D unresolved. V was pared by 3 bases and J by 0 bases, with 5 bases between. Germline CDR1 SGHTA, CDR2 FQGTGA. CDR3 length equals 13 residues.

This rearrangement joins TRBV5-4 to TRBJ1-1, with D possibly TRBD1 on 5 matching bases. Trimming removed 6 bases from V and 1 base from J, with 10 bases in between. The CDR3 totals 13 residues. Germline CDR1 is SGHNT and CDR2 is YYREEE (reference sequence). The CDR3 loop reads CASTMGGNTEAFF. CDR3 DNA sequence: TGTGCCAGCACTATGGGGGGGAACACTGAAGCTTTCTTT.

The chain uses TRBV6-6 and TRBJ1-1; 9 bases match TRBD1. V was pared by 5 bases and J by 6 bases, with 7 bases of the junction left unmatched. CDR3 length: 14 amino acids. Germline CDR1 is MNHNY and CDR2 is SVGAGI (reference sequence). The CDR3 DNA reads as TGTGCCAGCAGTCGTAAACAGGGGGCCTCTGAAGCTTTCTTT. Amino acids: CASSRKQGASEAFF.